This entry lists 14 T cell receptor beta chains sequenced from one sample in a study of blood T cell repertoires in COVID-19. Libraries were prepared by immunoSEQ multiplex PCR; TCRdb keeps only in-frame clonotypes and omits some of them. The repertoire holds about 280,000 clones, with about four fifths as singletons. The specimen sequenced was PBMCs or T cells enriched from blood (not recorded which). All receptors come from a man aged 35-49 years who had been exposed to COVID-19.

This clone was counted between two and nine times. The chain is built from TRBV20-1 and TRBJ2-5, with D maybe TRBD1 (5 bases). This CDR3 has 11 amino acids. Germline V gene lookup returns CDR1 DFQATT and CDR2 SNEGSKA (reference sequence). Trimming stripped 7 bases from V and 2 bases from J, with 8 bases between. The CDR3 here is CSGGPQETQYF. The CDR3 bases are TGCAGTGGGGGCCCGCAAGAGACCCAGTACTTC.

This clone has only one observation. The chain carries TRBV11-2 and TRBJ1-4, with D possibly TRBD1 on 5 matching bases. V was shortened by 2 bases and J by 14 bases, with 12 bases between the two germline ends. The CDR3 length is 12 residues. Germline V CDR1 and CDR2: SGHAT, FQNNGV. CDR3 amino acids: CASSLIGRVLFF. The CDR3 coding sequence is TGTGCCAGCAGCTTAATAGGCAGGGTGCTGTTTTTT.

The V call is TRBV3-1 (or the pseudogene TRBV3-2), the J call TRBJ2-1, with a possible D match to TRBD2 (6 bases). The CDR3 has 13 residues. The V end was cut by 6 bases, the J end by 5 bases, with 11 bases between. Germline CDR1 reads LGHDT; CDR2 reads YNNKEL (reference sequence). The CDR3 sequence: CASSLGLNNEQFF. For the CDR3, the DNA is TGTGCCAGCAGTCTTGGACTAAACAATGAGCAGTTCTTC.

The gene calls are TRBV12-3 or TRBV12-4 and TRBJ1-2; possible D gene TRBD1, 6 bases. V dropped 4 bases and J dropped 7 bases, with 10 bases sitting between them. The CDR3 loop spans 12 amino acids. CDR3 sequence: CASSSGVFGYTF. CDR3 coding DNA: TGTGCCAGCAGTTCAGGGGTTTTTGGCTACACCTTC.

This clone has only a few counts. This chain joins TRBV5-1 and TRBJ2-7, with 7 bases identical to TRBD1. The CDR3 consists of 14 residues. After removal of 4 bases from V and 5 bases from J, the junction contained 9 bases not matched to a gene. Germline CDR1 is SGHRS and CDR2 is YFSETQ. CDR3 nucleotides: TGCGCCAGCAGCAAAGAGAGGGGGCATGACGAGCAGTACTTC. Amino acid sequence: CASSKERGHDEQYF.

The V gene is TRBV28, the J gene TRBJ1-2; 7 bases fit TRBD1. V lost 8 bases to trimming and J lost 4 bases; unmatched junction nucleotides: 4. Germline V CDR1 and CDR2: MDHEN, SYDVKM. There are 12 residues in the CDR3. The CDR3 coding sequence is TGTGCCAGCGGTCGGGACAGCTATGGCTACACCTTC. Amino acids: CASGRDSYGYTF.

The chain has TRBV21-1 and TRBJ1-2; the D call of TRBD1 is as the table states it, not checked on the DNA. TRBV21-1 is an annotated pseudogene. This CDR3 has 18 amino acids. The DNA for the CDR3 is TGTGCCAGCAGCAAAGTAATCAAAGACGACAGGGGTAACTATGGCTACACCTTC. Residues: CASSKVIKDDRGNYGYTF.

This chain connects TRBV30 to TRBJ1-5, with 9 bases fitting TRBD1. Trimming took 3 bases from V and 0 from J; bases not matched to a gene: 3. This CDR3 is built from 15 residues. Germline CDR1 and CDR2: GTSNPN and SVGIG (reference sequence). This CDR3 reads CAWRQGAYSNQPQHF. CDR3 in DNA: TGTGCCTGGAGACAGGGGGCTTATAGCAATCAGCCCCAGCATTTT.

The table lists this clone with a few counts. The chain has TRBV14 and TRBJ1-1; TRBD1 agrees at 7 bases. Germline CDR1 reads SGHDN; CDR2 reads FVKESK. After removal of 2 bases from V and 0 bases from J, the junction contained 3 bases not matched to a gene. The CDR3 is 15 amino acids. DNA of the CDR3: TGTGCCAGCAGCCAATTGGACAGGTTGAACACTGAAGCTTTCTTT. Its translation is CASSQLDRLNTEAFF.

This clone has only one observation. The V gene is TRBV6-5, the J gene TRBJ1-2, with 11 bases that match TRBD1. Germline CDR1 reads MNHEY; CDR2 reads SVGAGI. This CDR3 has 13 residues. V shed 6 bases and J 8 bases; nucleotides not matched to a gene: 5. The CDR3 nucleotides read TGTGCCAGCAGGGGACAGGGGGTTGGGGGCTACACCTTC. Protein sequence: CASRGQGVGGYTF.

The V call is TRBV19, the J call TRBJ2-3, with TRBD2 identical over 7 bases. V gave up 5 bases and J gave up 0 bases; unmatched junction bases: 5. Germline CDR1 is LNHDA and CDR2 is SQIVND (reference sequence). CDR3 length: 15 residues. In DNA, the CDR3 is TGTGCCAGTAGTCGGGGAGGGCTTAGCACAGATACGCAGTATTTT. It is translated as CASSRGGLSTDTQYF.

The chain employs TRBV7-3 and TRBJ2-3; TRBD2 matches at 11 bases. The germline gives CDR1 SGHTA, CDR2 FQGTGA. The CDR3 covers 16 residues. V was clipped by 0 bases and J by 8 bases; unmatched bases: 7. The CDR3 is CASSLTPLAGAATQYF. The CDR3 bases are TGTGCCAGCAGCTTAACCCCACTAGCGGGAGCGGCTACGCAGTATTTT.

The V and J genes are TRBV6-5 and TRBJ1-6; D gene uncertain. The CDR3 runs 16 residues. Germline loops: CDR1 MNHEY, CDR2 SVGAGI. Trimming left V 0 bases short and J 0 bases short, with 6 bases between. The CDR3 nucleotides read TGTGCCAGCAGTTACTCGGGGAGCTCCTATAATTCACCCCTCCACTTT. The encoded protein is CASSYSGSSYNSPLHF.

This chain links TRBV15 with TRBJ1-5; 8 positions agree with TRBD1. This CDR3 has 15 residues. V dropped 1 base and J dropped 7; count of bases not matched to a gene: 6. Germline CDR1 and CDR2: LNHNV and YYDKDF (reference sequence). The CDR3 sequence is CATSRAGGARQPQHF. CDR3 nucleotide sequence: TGTGCCACCAGCAGAGCAGGGGGCGCGCGGCAGCCCCAGCATTTT.